Following are 15 T cell receptor beta chains from one sample sequenced in a study of cytomegalovirus exposure and HLA in healthy donors. Clones were read by immunoSEQ multiplex PCR, and TCRdb kept only the in-frame ones, dropping some. In the table there are roughly 130,000 clones, under 90% of which are singletons. The material sequenced was PBMCs. The receptors derive from a man aged 30 to 45 in good health and CMV-seronegative.

The chain recombines TRBV18 with TRBJ2-7, with TRBD2 identical over 8 bases. This CDR3 is 13 amino acids long. J lost 4 bases, V lost 6 bases, and 5 bases had no gene match. Germline loops: CDR1 KGHSH, CDR2 LQKENI. The CDR3 here is CASSTGGAYEQYF. CDR3 nucleotide sequence: TGTGCCAGCTCCACCGGGGGGGCATACGAGCAGTACTTC.

The chain joins TRBV5-6 to TRBJ1-2; 8 bases match TRBD1. V trimming: 2 bases; J trimming: 2 bases; junction bases outside the gene matches: 8. Germline lookup yields CDR1 SGHDT and CDR2 YYEEEE. This CDR3 contains 16 residues. Written as DNA, the CDR3 is TGTGCCAGCAGCTTCTTCGGCCAGGGGGCGAACTATGGCTACACCTTC. It is translated as CASSFFGQGANYGYTF.

The chain joins TRBV6-1 to TRBJ1-1; 7 bases fit TRBD1. This CDR3 is built from 14 residues. Germline loops: CDR1 MNHNS, CDR2 SASEGT. Losses at the gene ends were 6 bases for V and 3 bases for J; bases not matched to a gene: 7. The CDR3 loop is CASRIGDRYTEAFF. CDR3 DNA sequence: TGTGCCAGCAGGATAGGGGACAGATACACTGAAGCTTTCTTT.

V usage is TRBV6-5 and J usage is TRBJ1-5; maybe TRBD1 (5 bases). The CDR3 runs to 13 residues. The V gene's germline CDR1 is MNHEY and CDR2 SVGAGI. V was trimmed by 6 bases and J by 4 bases, leaving 10 bases between them. The CDR3 DNA is TGTGCCAGCAGAAGACAGTCAAATCAGCCCCAGCATTTT. Its protein is CASRRQSNQPQHF.

CDR3 in amino acids: CASSERGAGGYEQYF. CDR3 sequence (DNA): TGTGCCAGCTCCGAAAGGGGCGCGGGGGGCTACGAGCAGTACTTC. V is TRBV6-1 and J is TRBJ2-7; 8 bases are a match to TRBD2. The ends lost 8 bases at V and 3 bases at J; junction bases unmatched: 12. This CDR3 has 15 amino acids. CDR1 and CDR2 from the germline V gene are MNHNS and SASEGT.

The rearrangement joins TRBV7-9 to TRBJ1-2; 8 nucleotides agree with TRBD1. Trimming removed 3 bases from V and 7 bases from J; junction bases left unmatched: 4. Germline CDR1 and CDR2: SEHNR and FQNEAQ (reference sequence). CDR3 length: 13 amino acids. The CDR3 DNA is TGTGCCAGCAGCTTCCCGCAGGGGGCTGGCTACACCTTC. This codes for CASSFPQGAGYTF.

J is TRBJ2-7 and V is TRBV7-2; TRBD2 might be the D (5 bases). The germline V gene encodes CDR1 SGHTA and CDR2 FQGNSA. The CDR3 runs to 13 residues. Trimming removed 3 bases from V and 5 bases from J, with 11 bases in between. The chain's CDR3 is CASSLRARDEQYF. The CDR3 nucleotides read TGTGCCAGCAGCTTGAGGGCGCGGGACGAGCAGTACTTC.

The gene calls are TRBV25-1 and TRBJ2-3; TRBD1 might be the D (6 bases). In germline, CDR1 is MGHDK, CDR2 SYGVNS. Trimming removed 3 bases at V and 5 bases at J, with 9 bases between. This CDR3 region has 13 residues. The DNA of the CDR3 is TGTGCCAGCAGTGAGGCAGGGGTAGATACGCAGTATTTT. Protein: CASSEAGVDTQYF.

The V and J genes are TRBV6-6 and TRBJ2-5, with a weak D call TRBD1 (5 bases). This CDR3 comprises 16 residues. V was clipped by 6 bases and J by 1 base, with 18 bases between them. Germline CDR1 and CDR2: MNHNY and SVGAGI (reference sequence). Here the CDR3 DNA reads TGTGCCAGCAGACACCAGGGAAGTTTCGGCCAAGAGACCCAGTACTTC. This gives the protein CASRHQGSFGQETQYF.

CDR3 region: CASSAGGATRETQYF. CDR3 in DNA: TGTGCCAGCAGCGCGGGGGGGGCGACCCGGGAGACCCAGTACTTC. The V call is TRBV9, the J call TRBJ2-5, with 8 positions matching TRBD2. From germline, CDR1 is SGDLS and CDR2 YYNGEE. The CDR3 runs to 15 residues. V lost 3 bases, J lost 5 bases, and 9 bases stayed unmatched.

The CDR3 DNA is TGTGCCAGCAGGACTAGCGGATTCTCCTACGAGCAGTACTTC. It yields the protein CASRTSGFSYEQYF. The rearrangement links TRBV28 to TRBJ2-7; 9 bases are a match to TRBD2. This CDR3 is built from 14 residues. In germline, CDR1 is MDHEN, CDR2 SYDVKM. Trimming at V came to 6 bases and at J to 0 bases, leaving 3 bases not matched to a gene.

This sequence joins TRBV15 and TRBJ1-6, with D perhaps TRBD1 (5 bases). The V end lost 0 bases, the J end lost 8 bases, and 14 bases lay between the germline ends. Germline V CDR1 and CDR2: LNHNV, YYDKDF (reference sequence). The CDR3 is 16 residues long. The CDR3 coding sequence is TGTGCCACCAGCAGAGATGTGAGCAGGGTTTATTCACCCCTCCACTTT. This sequence encodes CATSRDVSRVYSPLHF.

This clone has just one count. The rearrangement joins TRBV7-3 to TRBJ2-2; TRBD2 agrees at 8 bases. CDR3 length: 16 residues. Germline-derived CDR1 and CDR2 are SGHTA and FQGTGA. The ends lost 3 bases at V and 1 base at J; junction bases unmatched: 4. The CDR3 DNA is TGTGCCAGCAGCTTGGCCCTAGCGGGGAACACCGGGGAGCTGTTTTTT. Its protein product is CASSLALAGNTGELFF.

This chain uses TRBV27 with TRBJ1-1; no clear D. The CDR3 has 13 amino acids. Germline CDR1 is MNHEY and CDR2 is SMNVEV (reference sequence). V shed 8 bases and J shed 3 bases, with 13 bases lying between them. CDR3 bases: TGTGCCAGCGGTCTCGGGTGGGACACTGAAGCTTTCTTT. Translating it yields CASGLGWDTEAFF.

The genes are TRBV7-9 and TRBJ2-1, with 12 positions matching TRBD2. V dropped 5 bases and J dropped 7; count of bases not matched to a gene: 9. This CDR3 has 16 residues. Germline assignment: CDR1 SEHNR and CDR2 FQNEAQ (reference sequence). The CDR3 DNA reads as TGTGCCAGCAGCCCGCGGACTAGCGGGGCCAATAATGAGCAGTTCTTC. This translates into CASSPRTSGANNEQFF.